This is a list of T cell receptor beta chains from one sample in a study of Graves' ophthalmopathy and Graves' hyperthyroidism. TCRdb ran MiXCR on the multiplex PCR reads and lists one entry per CDR3 protein. The data contain 580,000 or so distinct CDR3 sequences, approximately 35% of them seen just once; the ten biggest clones take up 3.5% to 4.5%. The sequencing sample was made of peripheral blood or thyroid tissue (not recorded which). These receptors all come from an adult man with Graves' hyperthyroidism. The CDR3 runs from the conserved cysteine through the conserved F or W. The order of the fields is clone size, D gene, J gene, CDR3 length, V gene, CDR3 protein, CDR3 DNA. The D gene is left open where the match is weak. Clone sizes are given selectively: once, few, many, or a class where the clone is expanded.

NA NA TRBJ1-4 17 TRBV7-6 CASSLGAGGGWSEKLFF TGTGCCAGCAGCTTAGGCGCGGGAGGTGGGTGGAGTGAAAAACTGTTTTTT
NA TRBD1 TRBJ2-1 14 TRBV5-1 CASSLAQGVNEQFF TGCGCCAGCAGCTTGGCACAGGGGGTCAATGAGCAGTTCTTC
once TRBD1 TRBJ1-1 14 TRBV29-1 CSVEWDRVGTEAFF TGCAGCGTTGAGTGGGACAGGGTCGGCACTGAAGCTTTCTTT
NA NA TRBJ2-1 12 TRBV20-1 CSASTSYNEQFF TGCAGTGCTAGTACATCGTACAATGAGCAGTTCTTC
once NA TRBJ1-2 16 TRBV7-9 CASSLYQQGTNYGYTF TGTGCCAGCAGCTTATATCAACAGGGCACTAACTATGGCTACACCTTC
NA TRBD1 TRBJ2-2 13 TRBV20-1 CSAQGAGTGELFF TGCAGTGCACAGGGGGCGGGCACCGGGGAGCTGTTTTTT
NA TRBD2 TRBJ2-2 17 TRBV25-1 CASSLGLAGTNTGGLFF TGTGCCAGCAGCCTCGGGCTAGCGGGGACGAACACCGGGGGGCTGTTTTTT
many NA TRBJ1-5 11 TRBV12-5 CASGQGRPQHF TGTGCTAGTGGCCAAGGTCGGCCCCAGCATTTT
NA NA TRBJ1-4 14 TRBV10-3 CASSWARGREKLFF TGTGCCAGCAGTTGGGCCAGGGGTAGGGAAAAACTGTTTTTT
many NA TRBJ1-4 13 TRBV4-2 CASSPQGNEKLFF TGTGCCAGCAGCCCTCAGGGTAACGAAAAACTGTTTTTT